A single sample is the source of the 10 T cell receptor beta chains below, sequenced in a study of long-term antiretroviral therapy in people with HIV. Sequencing used immunoSEQ v3.0 at survey level. The data were produced by immunoSEQ multiplex PCR, yet TCRdb's version contains in-frame clones alone and is incomplete. Of 30,000 to 40,000 clones listed, around 85% were seen once; the top ten hold just under 4.5%. The specimen was unsorted PBMCs, collected approximately 3.3 years after starting antiretroviral therapy. These receptors all come from a young man with HIV.

J is TRBJ2-7 and V is TRBV5-4, with 8 bases aligning to TRBD2. CDR3 size: 17 residues. Germline CDR1 reads SGHNT; CDR2 reads YYREEE (reference sequence). After removal of 4 bases from V and 2 bases from J, the junction contained 14 bases not matched to a gene. The CDR3 region has the DNA TGTGCCAGCAGCCCGGGGTGGGTTAGCGGGATTGCCTACGAGCAGTACTTC. It yields the protein CASSPGWVSGIAYEQYF.

The chain links TRBV9 to TRBJ2-2; possibly TRBD1 for D (6 bases). V was shortened by 4 bases and J by 0 bases, with 13 bases between the two germline ends. Per germline, CDR1 SGDLS and CDR2 YYNGEE. This CDR3 comprises 16 residues. The CDR3 loop reads CASSTRDTPNTGELFF. In nucleotides, the CDR3 is TGTGCCAGCAGCACCCGGGACACCCCGAACACCGGGGAGCTGTTTTTT.

In its sample, this clone was seen once. The chain joins TRBV7-3 to TRBJ2-2; TRBD2 matches at 8 bases. CDR1 SGHTA and CDR2 FQGTGA come from the germline V gene. There are 15 residues in the CDR3. V gave up 4 bases and J gave up 6 bases; unmatched junction bases: 7. The DNA for the CDR3 is TGTGCCAGCAGCTCCCCGGGACTAGTCGCCGGGGAGCTGTTTTTT. Translating it yields CASSSPGLVAGELFF.

V gene TRBV19 combines with J gene TRBJ1-4; D is unclear. The CDR3 is 15 amino acids. Germline V lookup: CDR1 LNHDA, CDR2 SQIVND (reference sequence). Trimming left V 3 bases short and J 0 bases short, with 8 bases between. Here the CDR3 reads CASSMGLSTNEKLFF. The CDR3 coding sequence is TGTGCCAGTAGTATGGGCCTTTCAACTAATGAAAAACTGTTTTTT.

The chain uses TRBV19 and TRBJ2-1; D is unresolved. CDR3 length: 12 amino acids. Trimming removed 9 bases at V and 4 bases at J, with 10 bases between. The germline V gene has CDR1 LNHDA and CDR2 SQIVND (reference sequence). The CDR3 loop reads CASRTIYNEQFF. In DNA, the CDR3 is TGTGCCAGCCGGACGATATACAATGAGCAGTTCTTC.

The chain employs TRBV7-6 and TRBJ2-7; no definite D call. The germline V gene encodes CDR1 SGHVS and CDR2 FNYEAQ. The CDR3 runs to 12 residues. Trimming took off 1 base at V and 6 bases at J, with 7 bases between the two ends. CDR3 sequence (DNA): TGTGCCAGCAGCTTAGGAGGAGTCGAGCAGTACTTC. It yields the protein CASSLGGVEQYF.

The V and J genes are TRBV7-8 and TRBJ1-5, with 9 bases aligning to TRBD1. V dropped 1 base and J dropped 2; count of bases not matched to a gene: 3. Germline lookup yields CDR1 SGHVS and CDR2 FQNEAQ. The CDR3 runs to 16 residues. The chain's CDR3 is CASSLETGGGNQPQHF. The CDR3, as DNA: TGTGCCAGCAGCTTAGAGACAGGGGGTGGCAATCAGCCCCAGCATTTT. Supplemented by reference TRBV7-8 and TRBJ1-5, the full variable domain reads GAGVSQSPRYKVAKRGQDVALRCDPISGHVSLFWYQQALGQGPEFLTYFQNEAQLDKSGLPSDRFFAERPEGSVSTLKIQRTQQEDSAVYLCASSLETGGGNQPQHFGDGTRLSIL.

V usage is TRBV9 and J usage is TRBJ2-2; D call uncertain. In germline, CDR1 is SGDLS, CDR2 YYNGEE. The V and J ends lost 7 bases and 1 base respectively, with 5 bases between them. The CDR3 is 12 residues long. The CDR3 region has the DNA TGTGCCAGCCGGGTGAACACCGGGGAGCTGTTTTTT. Its protein product is CASRVNTGELFF.

This clone was picked up one time. V gene TRBV15 combines with J gene TRBJ1-5; D unresolved. Trimming cost V 5 bases and J 1 base, with 9 bases left between them. The CDR3 loop spans 14 amino acids. Germline V gives CDR1 LNHNV, CDR2 YYDKDF (reference sequence). The CDR3 nucleotides read TGTGCCACCAGCCGCAGGTCGAGCAATCAGCCCCAGCATTTT. This gives the protein CATSRRSSNQPQHF. The full variable domain, its missing parts supplied by reference TRBV15 and TRBJ1-5, is DAMVIQNPRYQVTQFGKPVTLSCSQTLNHNVMYWYQQKSSQAPKLLFHYYDKDFNNEADTPDNFQSRRPNTSFCFLDIRSPGLGDTAMYLCATSRRSSNQPQHFGDGTRLSIL.

The V gene is TRBV7-9, the J gene TRBJ1-4; weak D call: TRBD1 (5 bases). CDR3 size: 14 residues. CDR1 SEHNR and CDR2 FQNEAQ come from the germline V gene (reference sequence). V lost 5 bases to trimming and J lost 0 bases, with 7 bases between them. CDR3 protein: CASSAGTTNEKLFF. Written as DNA, the CDR3 is TGTGCCAGCAGCGCAGGGACAACTAATGAAAAACTGTTTTTT.